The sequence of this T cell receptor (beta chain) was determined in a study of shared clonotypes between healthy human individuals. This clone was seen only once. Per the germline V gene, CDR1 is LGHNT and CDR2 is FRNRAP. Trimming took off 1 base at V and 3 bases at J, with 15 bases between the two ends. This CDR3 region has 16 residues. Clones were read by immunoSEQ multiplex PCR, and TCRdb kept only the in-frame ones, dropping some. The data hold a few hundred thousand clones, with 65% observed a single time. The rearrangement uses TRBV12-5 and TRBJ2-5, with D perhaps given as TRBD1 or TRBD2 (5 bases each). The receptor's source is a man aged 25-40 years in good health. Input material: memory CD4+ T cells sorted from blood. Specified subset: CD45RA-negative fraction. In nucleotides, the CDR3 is TGTGCTAGTGGTTTGGGAGGGTTGTCAGGGAAAGAGACCCAGTACTTC. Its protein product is CASGLGGLSGKETQYF.